This is a list of T cell receptor beta chains from one sample in a study of CD8 T cells in Susac syndrome. TCRdb passed the immunoSEQ multiplex PCR reads through MiXCR, listing each CDR3 protein once. The repertoire includes under 250,000 distinct CDR3 sequences, about 95% of them detected once, and 0.15% to 0.2% sits in the top ten. The sequencing input was CD4+ T cells from PBMCs. The receptors derive from a human donor with Susac syndrome. Both conserved end residues are part of each CDR3. A D gene is named only where the DNA matches it firmly. Clone size is shown for a subset of rows, as once, few, many or a class of expanded clone.

J: TRBJ1-2; size: -; D: -; V: TRBV3-1; DNA: TGTGCCAGCAGCCAAAGCGAGATTGGCTACACCTTC; CDR3: CASSQSEIGYTF
J: TRBJ2-7; size: -; D: -; V: TRBV20-1; DNA: TGCAGTGCTAGAGGGACCGTCGCTAGCTCCTACGAGCAGTACTTC; CDR3: CSARGTVASSYEQYF
J: TRBJ1-2; size: -; D: -; V: TRBV15; DNA: TGTGCCACCAGGCCATCGGGGGTCGATGGCTACACCTTC; CDR3: CATRPSGVDGYTF
J: TRBJ1-4; size: -; D: -; V: TRBV7-9; DNA: TGTGCCAGCAGCTTAGTCCGGCTGTCCAGGGCCGGTAATGAAAAACTGTTTTTT; CDR3: CASSLVRLSRAGNEKLFF
J: TRBJ2-7; size: once; D: TRBD2; V: TRBV27; DNA: TGTGCCAGCAGGGGACTAGCGGGGGGCTACGAGCAGTACTTC; CDR3: CASRGLAGGYEQYF
J: TRBJ2-2; size: -; D: -; V: TRBV2; DNA: TGTGCCAGTGCCATTGACGGATTCGGATGGGAGCTGTTTTTT; CDR3: CASAIDGFGWELFF
J: TRBJ2-3; size: -; D: -; V: TRBV12-3/TRBV12-4; DNA: TGTGCCAGCAGTCGCCAAGTGAGCCACAGCACAGATACGCAGTATTTT; CDR3: CASSRQVSHSTDTQYF
J: TRBJ1-2; size: -; D: -; V: TRBV12-3/TRBV12-4; DNA: TGTGCCAGCAGCCCTAACGGGGCGGTTTATGGCTACACCTTC; CDR3: CASSPNGAVYGYTF
J: TRBJ1-2; size: -; D: -; V: TRBV29-1; DNA: TGCAGCGTTGCAACCAGGGACATAATTGTAGATGGCTACACCTTC; CDR3: CSVATRDIIVDGYTF
J: TRBJ2-1; size: -; D: TRBD2; V: TRBV20-1; DNA: TGCAGTGCCCTGTCGACTAGCGGTTCCTACAGTGAGCAGTTCTTC; CDR3: CSALSTSGSYSEQFF
J: TRBJ1-1; size: -; D: TRBD1; V: TRBV20-1; DNA: TGCAGTGCAGGGAGGCAGGACAGGGGAAGCACTGAAGCTTTCTTT; CDR3: CSAGRQDRGSTEAFF
J: TRBJ2-6; size: -; D: -; V: TRBV14; DNA: TGTGCCAGCAGCCAAGAGCAGGGAACCGGGGCCAACGTCCTGACTTTC; CDR3: CASSQEQGTGANVLTF
J: TRBJ1-2; size: -; D: -; V: TRBV24-1; DNA: TGTGCCACCAGTGACGATTCAGGGCCTGGCTACACCTTC; CDR3: CATSDDSGPGYTF
J: TRBJ2-7; size: -; D: -; V: TRBV7-9; DNA: TGTGCCAGCAGCCGTCTATCGGGGTACGAGCAGTACTTC; CDR3: CASSRLSGYEQYF
J: TRBJ1-1; size: -; D: -; V: TRBV7-3; DNA: TGTGCCAGCAGCTCTGTCTGGGGCACTGAAGCTTTCTTT; CDR3: CASSSVWGTEAFF
J: TRBJ1-6; size: -; D: -; V: TRBV20-1; DNA: TGCAGTGCTACCAGGGCAAATTCACCCCTCCACTTT; CDR3: CSATRANSPLHF